This T cell receptor (beta chain) was identified during a study of shared clonotypes between healthy human individuals. This CDR3 is 17 amino acids long. Germline assignment: CDR1 GTSNPN and CDR2 SVGIG (reference sequence). Trimming cost V 2 bases and J 0 bases; bases outside gene matches: 12. Researchers divided each subset's genomic DNA evenly across several immunoSEQ plates. Clones were sequenced by immunoSEQ multiplex PCR, and TCRdb holds only the in-frame ones, with some missing. The top ten hold about 0.067% of the sample, which has 500,000 to 550,000 clones, more than 95% seen once. This receptor was obtained from a woman aged 25 to 39 in good health. The chain carries TRBV30 and TRBJ2-7; 8 nucleotides agree with TRBD1. Sequenced: naive CD4+ T cells sorted from blood. The subset here: CD45RA+ positively selected. For the CDR3, the DNA is TGTGCCTGGAGTACTGGACAGGGAGCCAGGAGCTCCTACGAGCAGTACTTC. It is translated as CAWSTGQGARSSYEQYF.